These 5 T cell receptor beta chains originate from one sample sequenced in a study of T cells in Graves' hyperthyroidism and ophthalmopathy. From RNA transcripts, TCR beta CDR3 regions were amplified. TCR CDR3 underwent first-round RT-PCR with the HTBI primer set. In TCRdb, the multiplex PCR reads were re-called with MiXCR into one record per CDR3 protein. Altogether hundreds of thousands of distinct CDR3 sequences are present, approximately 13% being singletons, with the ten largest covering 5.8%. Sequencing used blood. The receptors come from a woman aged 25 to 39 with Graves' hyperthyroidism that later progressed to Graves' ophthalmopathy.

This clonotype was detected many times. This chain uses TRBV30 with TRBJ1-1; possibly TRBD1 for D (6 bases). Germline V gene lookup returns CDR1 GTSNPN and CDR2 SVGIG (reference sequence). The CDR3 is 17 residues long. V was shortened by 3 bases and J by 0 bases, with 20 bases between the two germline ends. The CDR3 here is CAWRKGGHRAMNTEAFF. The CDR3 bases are TGTGCCTGGAGAAAAGGAGGGCACAGGGCCATGAACACTGAAGCTTTCTTT.

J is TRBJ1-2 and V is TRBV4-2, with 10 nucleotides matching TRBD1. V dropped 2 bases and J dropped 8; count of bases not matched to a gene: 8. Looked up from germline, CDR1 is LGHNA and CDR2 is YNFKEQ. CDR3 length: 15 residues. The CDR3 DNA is TGTGCCAGCAGCCAACCGGGACAGGGGAGAGAAGGCTACACCTTC. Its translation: CASSQPGQGREGYTF.

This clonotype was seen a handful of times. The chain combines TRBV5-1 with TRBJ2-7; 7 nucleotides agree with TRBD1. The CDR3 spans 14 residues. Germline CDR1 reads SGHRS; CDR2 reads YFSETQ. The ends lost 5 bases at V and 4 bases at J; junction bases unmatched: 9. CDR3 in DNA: TGCGCCAGCAGTCCCGGACAGGTGCTATACGAGCAGTACTTC. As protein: CASSPGQVLYEQYF.

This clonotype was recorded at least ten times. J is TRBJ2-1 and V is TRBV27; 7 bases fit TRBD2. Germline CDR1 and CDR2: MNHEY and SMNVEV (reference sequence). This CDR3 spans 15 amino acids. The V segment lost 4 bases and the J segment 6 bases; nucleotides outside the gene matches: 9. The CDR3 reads CASSSDTTSLNEQFF. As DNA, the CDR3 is TGTGCCAGCAGTTCAGACACGACTAGCCTCAATGAGCAGTTCTTC.

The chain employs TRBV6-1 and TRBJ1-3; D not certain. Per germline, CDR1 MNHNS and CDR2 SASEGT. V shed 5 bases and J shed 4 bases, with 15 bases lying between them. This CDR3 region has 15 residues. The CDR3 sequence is CASSISGVGGNTIYF. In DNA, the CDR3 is TGTGCCAGCAGTATATCAGGAGTTGGGGGAAACACCATATATTTT.